Included here is one TCR beta chain sequence, with context. What it binds is unknown. The sample is drawn from a study of T cell responses to AZD1222 COVID-19 vaccine. Across the study: Timing groups of about 4 and about 12 weeks for second doses were pooled.

The protocol was immunoSEQ multiplex PCR, while the TCRdb copy is restricted to in-frame clones and leaves out a portion. The profile shows about 100,000 clones, approximately 90% of them singletons. Whole-study results and caveats: Close to half of all spike-specific TCRs reportedly target regions of the variants that are unmutated. White British ancestry dominated among donors, who included more females, and clonal diversity was possibly underestimated. Among AZD1222 vaccinees, only 5 to 7 were seropositive at baseline.

CDR3 size: 12 residues. Germline trimming cut 6 bases from V and 4 bases from J; bases unmatched to any gene: 1. The V gene's germline CDR1 is MNHEY and CDR2 SVGAGI. The sequences come from peripheral blood, collected on day 0 of AZD1222 vaccination. This receptor was identified in an adult in good health. The V gene is TRBV6-5, the J gene TRBJ1-2; the match to TRBD1 covers 8 bases. This CDR3 reads CASSQGAYGYTF. CDR3 sequence (DNA): TGTGCCAGCAGCCAGGGGGCCTATGGCTACACCTTC.